This T cell receptor beta chain was identified during a study of patients and donors after allogeneic stem cell transplantation. TCRdb reprocessed the RT-PCR reads with MiXCR, giving one entry per CDR3 protein. The repertoire holds over 350,000 distinct CDR3 sequences, more than 15% seen once, with 6% to 8% in the top ten. The junction had 13 bases not matched to a gene; V was cut back by 4 bases and J by 7 bases. Germline CDR1 is SGHAT and CDR2 is FQNNGV. The CDR3 length is 15 residues. This chain connects TRBV11-2 to TRBJ2-7; 7 bases line up with TRBD1. The clonotype comes from a human donor who was either an allogeneic HSCT recipient or a stem cell or donor lymphocyte infusion donor (not recorded which). It is not recorded whose cells these are; they may come from a transplant donor. Sequenced: blood, either unsorted or a sorted T cell fraction (not recorded which). CDR3 bases: TGTGCCAGCAGCTCTTTGGACAGGATTTTACGGGAGCAGTACTTC. This codes for CASSSLDRILREQYF.